A single sample is the source of the 18 T cell receptor beta chains below, sequenced in a study of cytomegalovirus exposure and HLA in healthy donors. PCR amplification relied on 60 Vbeta primers (plus 13 Jbeta primers). TCRdb keeps only in-frame clones here, not all; method: immunoSEQ multiplex PCR. The sample includes around 120,000 clones, around 80% of them seen just once. The sample taken for sequencing was PBMCs. The receptors here all came from a man over 45 in good health and CMV-seronegative.

The chain couples TRBV15 to TRBJ2-2; D not certain. The CDR3 is 14 residues long. CDR1 is LNHNV, CDR2 YYDKDF, per germline (reference sequence). The V end was cut by 0 bases, the J end by 6 bases, with 8 bases between. The CDR3 bases are TGTGCCACCAGCAGAGATAATGGAGCCGGGGAGCTGTTTTTT. Its translation: CATSRDNGAGELFF. The variable domain in full, completed from reference TRBV15 and TRBJ2-2, reads DAMVIQNPRYQVTQFGKPVTLSCSQTLNHNVMYWYQQKSSQAPKLLFHYYDKDFNNEADTPDNFQSRRPNTSFCFLDIRSPGLGDTAMYLCATSRDNGAGELFFGEGSRLTVL.

The chain couples TRBV5-8 to TRBJ1-2; D is unresolved. The CDR3 runs 13 residues. Germline CDR1 and CDR2: SGHTS and YDEGEE. V lost 4 bases and J 3 bases, leaving 10 bases between the germline ends. CDR3 DNA: TGTGCCAGCAGCCCCCGAGGAGACTATGGCTACACCTTC. Its translation: CASSPRGDYGYTF.

This clone was counted a single time. This chain connects TRBV10-3 to TRBJ2-7; 7 nucleotides agree with TRBD1. The CDR3 contains 14 residues. Germline V gene lookup returns CDR1 ENHRY and CDR2 SYGVKD. V dropped 8 bases and J dropped 3; count of bases not matched to a gene: 10. CDR3 sequence reads: CAIGATGENYEQYF. CDR3 DNA: TGTGCCATCGGCGCCACAGGGGAGAACTACGAGCAGTACTTC.

The chain carries TRBV4-1 and TRBJ1-2, with D unclear. V was clipped by 1 base and J by 8 bases, with 11 bases between them. The CDR3 consists of 13 residues. CDR1 is MGHRA, CDR2 YSYEKL, per germline. The CDR3 sequence is CASSQGRVEGYTF. The CDR3 region has the DNA TGCGCCAGCAGCCAAGGGCGGGTGGAGGGCTACACCTTC.

This chain connects TRBV11-2 to TRBJ2-1; TRBD1 agrees at 8 bases. The CDR3 spans 15 residues. Germline V lookup: CDR1 SGHAT, CDR2 FQNNGV. Trimming cost V 5 bases and J 2 bases; bases outside gene matches: 5. This chain's CDR3 is CASSPDRVPYNEQFF. The CDR3 nucleotides are TGTGCCAGCAGCCCGGACAGGGTCCCCTACAATGAGCAGTTCTTC.

The rearrangement joins TRBV9 to TRBJ1-1; TRBD1 might be the D (6 bases). Germline-derived CDR1 and CDR2 are SGDLS and YYNGEE. Trimming shortened V by 0 bases and J by 5 bases, and 14 bases separated the two germline ends. The CDR3 runs 15 residues. The CDR3 DNA reads as TGTGCCAGCAGCGTAGGGGAAAAGGGGGAGACTGAAGCTTTCTTT. This gives the protein CASSVGEKGETEAFF.

This clone was seen a few times. The CDR3 DNA follows: TGTGCCAGCACTAAGGGACAGGGAATCAATGAGCAGTTCTTC. It specifies CASTKGQGINEQFF. The chain employs TRBV6-1 and TRBJ2-1, with 9 bases that match TRBD1. The CDR3 runs to 14 residues. The J segment lost 6 bases and the V segment lost 7 bases, leaving 7 bases of the junction unmatched. Germline assignment: CDR1 MNHNS and CDR2 SASEGT.

CDR3 nucleotides: TGCAGCGTACCTGGGACAGGGGGTATGGAGACCCAGTACTTC. Encoded protein: CSVPGTGGMETQYF. This sequence joins TRBV29-1 and TRBJ2-5; 11 bases align to TRBD1. Looked up from germline, CDR1 is SQVTM and CDR2 is ANQGSEA. With V trimmed by 6 bases and J by 5 bases, 8 bases remained unmatched. This CDR3 is built from 14 residues.

The chain recombines TRBV19 with TRBJ1-5, with 11 bases identical to TRBD1. This CDR3 contains 16 residues. Germline values: CDR1 LNHDA, CDR2 SQIVND (reference sequence). V shed 5 bases and J 7 bases; nucleotides not matched to a gene: 10. DNA for the CDR3: TGTGCCAGTAGTTTTGCAGTGGGACAGGGGGTGCAGCCCCAGCATTTT. This sequence encodes CASSFAVGQGVQPQHF.

The chain links TRBV9 to TRBJ2-5; D might be TRBD2 (5 bases). Between the trimmed V and J ends, which lost 0 bases and 5 bases, there was a span of 11 bases. CDR3 length equals 14 residues. The germline gives CDR1 SGDLS, CDR2 YYNGEE. CDR3 residues: CASSVAPGGETQYF. CDR3 nucleotide sequence: TGTGCCAGCAGCGTAGCCCCGGGCGGGGAGACCCAGTACTTC.

This chain connects TRBV9 to TRBJ2-5; TRBD2 matches at 10 bases. Germline V gene lookup returns CDR1 SGDLS and CDR2 YYNGEE. The CDR3 runs to 17 residues. The trim removed 0 bases at V and 1 base at J, leaving 6 bases unmatched. Here the CDR3 DNA reads TGTGCCAGCAGCGTAGGGGGGGCTAGCGGGGGCCAAGAGACCCAGTACTTC. This codes for CASSVGGASGGQETQYF.

In this sample, this clone turned up a few times. This chain uses TRBV9 with TRBJ1-1; perhaps TRBD1 as D (5 bases). V lost 0 bases, J lost 3 bases, and 12 bases lay in between. Per germline, CDR1 SGDLS and CDR2 YYNGEE. The CDR3 has 15 amino acids. The CDR3 spells CASSVGTGFDTEAFF. The CDR3 DNA follows: TGTGCCAGCAGCGTAGGTACAGGCTTTGACACTGAAGCTTTCTTT.

The sample holds a few counts of this clone. The chain combines TRBV28 with TRBJ1-5; D is ambiguous. V was pared by 6 bases and J by 0 bases, with 15 bases between. CDR1 is MDHEN and CDR2 is SYDVKM in the germline V gene. CDR3 size: 16 residues. The CDR3 loop is CASSTRSRFSNQPQHF. For the CDR3, the DNA is TGTGCCAGCAGCACCCGATCCAGGTTTAGCAATCAGCCCCAGCATTTT.

This chain links TRBV7-3 with TRBJ2-1, with TRBD1 matching over 8 bases. Germline V gene sequence: CDR1 SGHTA, CDR2 FQGTGA. Unmatched junction bases numbered 8, after V lost 4 bases and J lost 6 bases. The CDR3 covers 15 residues. The CDR3 spells CASSSQPGQVNEQFF. CDR3 nucleotide sequence: TGTGCCAGCAGCTCACAGCCGGGACAGGTCAATGAGCAGTTCTTC.

The chain has TRBV6-4 and TRBJ2-3; 8 positions agree with TRBD2. Germline V gene sequence: CDR1 MRHNA, CDR2 SNTAGT. V trimming: 3 bases; J trimming: 3 bases; junction bases outside the gene matches: 2. The CDR3 length is 14 residues. DNA of the CDR3: TGTGCCAGCAGTGAAGCGGGGGAAACAGATACGCAGTATTTT. This encodes CASSEAGETDTQYF.

The rearrangement uses TRBV11-2 and TRBJ2-5, with 9 nucleotides matching TRBD2. Germline V gene sequence: CDR1 SGHAT, CDR2 FQNNGV. CDR3 length: 18 amino acids. The V segment lost 4 bases and the J segment 1 base; nucleotides outside the gene matches: 13. The CDR3, as DNA: TGTGCCAGCAGCTCGAGTAGAACGCGGGGGGGCCGCCAAGAGACCCAGTACTTC. It is translated as CASSSSRTRGGRQETQYF.

The V gene is TRBV19, the J gene TRBJ2-6, with 9 nucleotides matching TRBD1. The trim removed 2 bases at V and 0 bases at J, leaving 5 bases unmatched. The germline V gene encodes CDR1 LNHDA and CDR2 SQIVND (reference sequence). The CDR3 is 18 residues long. As DNA, the CDR3 is TGTGCCAGTAGTATAAGGGACAGGGCACACTCTGGGGCCAACGTCCTGACTTTC. Residues: CASSIRDRAHSGANVLTF.

The CDR3, as DNA: TGTGCCAGTAGTATTCTCCCGGGACAGTCTACGAACACTGAAGCTTTCTTT. Its translation is CASSILPGQSTNTEAFF. J is TRBJ1-1 and V is TRBV19, with TRBD1 matching 7 bases. Germline assignment: CDR1 LNHDA and CDR2 SQIVND (reference sequence). The CDR3 sequence is 17 residues long. V was pared by 3 bases and J by 1 base, with 11 bases of the junction left unmatched. Complete variable domain (other parts from reference TRBV19 and TRBJ1-1): DGGITQSPKYLFRKEGQNVTLSCEQNLNHDAMYWYRQDPGQGLRLIYYSQIVNDFQKGDIAEGYSVSREKKESFPLTVTSAQKNPTAFYLCASSILPGQSTNTEAFFGQGTRLTVV.